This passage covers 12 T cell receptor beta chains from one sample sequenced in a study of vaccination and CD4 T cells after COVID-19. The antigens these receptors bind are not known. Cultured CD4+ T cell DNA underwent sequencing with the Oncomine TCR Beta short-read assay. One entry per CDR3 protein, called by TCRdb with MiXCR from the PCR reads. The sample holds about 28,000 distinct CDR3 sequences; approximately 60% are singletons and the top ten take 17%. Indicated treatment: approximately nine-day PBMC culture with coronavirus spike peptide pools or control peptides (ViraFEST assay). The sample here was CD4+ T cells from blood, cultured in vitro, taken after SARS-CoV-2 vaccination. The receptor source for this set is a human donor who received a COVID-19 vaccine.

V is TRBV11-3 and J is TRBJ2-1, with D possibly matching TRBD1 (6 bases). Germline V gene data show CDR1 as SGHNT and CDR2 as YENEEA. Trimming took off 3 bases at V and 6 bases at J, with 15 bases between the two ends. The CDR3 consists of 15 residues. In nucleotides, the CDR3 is TGTGCCAGCAGCTTCACGACAGGATGGGCCAATGAGCAGTTCTTC. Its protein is CASSFTTGWANEQFF.

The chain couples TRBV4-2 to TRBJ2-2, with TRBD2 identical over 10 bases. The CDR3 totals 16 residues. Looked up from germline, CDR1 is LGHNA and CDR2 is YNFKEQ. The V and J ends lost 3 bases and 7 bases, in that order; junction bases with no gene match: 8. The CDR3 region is CASSQSGGVPSGELFF. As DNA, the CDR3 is TGTGCCAGCAGCCAGAGCGGGGGGGTACCCAGCGGGGAGCTGTTTTTT.

CDR3 DNA sequence: TGCAGTGCCAAAGAGGGGGCTTCTAGCAATCAGCCCCAGCATTTT. This translates into CSAKEGASSNQPQHF. The chain has TRBV20-1 and TRBJ1-5; 7 bases agree with TRBD1. CDR1 is DFQATT, CDR2 SNEGSKA, per germline (reference sequence). The CDR3 spans 15 residues. V shed 6 bases and J 0 bases; nucleotides not matched to a gene: 8.

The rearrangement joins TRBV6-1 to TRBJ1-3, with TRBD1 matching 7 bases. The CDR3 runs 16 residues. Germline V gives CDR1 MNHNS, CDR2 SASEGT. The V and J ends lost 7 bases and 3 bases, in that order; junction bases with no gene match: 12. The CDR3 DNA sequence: TGTGCCAGCAAGGGATTGACAGGGAAGAATGGAAACACCATATATTTT. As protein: CASKGLTGKNGNTIYF.

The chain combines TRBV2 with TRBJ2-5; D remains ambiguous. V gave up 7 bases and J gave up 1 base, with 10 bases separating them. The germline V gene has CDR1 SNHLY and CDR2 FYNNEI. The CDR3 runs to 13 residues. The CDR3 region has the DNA TGTGCCAGCAATAGGGTCAGCCAAGAGACCCAGTACTTC. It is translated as CASNRVSQETQYF. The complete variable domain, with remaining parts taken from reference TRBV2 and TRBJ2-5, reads EPEVTQTPSHQVTQMGQEVILRCVPISNHLYFYWYRQILGQKVEFLVSFYNNEISEKSEIFDDQFSVERPDGSNFTLKIRSTKLEDSAMYFCASNRVSQETQYFGPGTRLLVL.

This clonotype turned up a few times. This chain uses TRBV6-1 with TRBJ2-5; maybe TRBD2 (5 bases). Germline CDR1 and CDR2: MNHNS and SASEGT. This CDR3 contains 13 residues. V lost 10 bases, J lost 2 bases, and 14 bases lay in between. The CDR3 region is CATGLRGQETQYF. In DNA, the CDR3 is TGTGCCACCGGGCTGCGAGGGCAAGAGACCCAGTACTTC.

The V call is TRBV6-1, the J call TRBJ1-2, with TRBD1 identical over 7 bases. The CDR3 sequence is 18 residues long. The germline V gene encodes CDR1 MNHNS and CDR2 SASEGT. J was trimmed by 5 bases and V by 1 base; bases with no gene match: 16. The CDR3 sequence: CASSEGRGRRGLWYGYTF. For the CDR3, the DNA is TGTGCCAGCAGTGAAGGGAGAGGGAGAAGGGGGCTATGGTATGGCTACACCTTC.

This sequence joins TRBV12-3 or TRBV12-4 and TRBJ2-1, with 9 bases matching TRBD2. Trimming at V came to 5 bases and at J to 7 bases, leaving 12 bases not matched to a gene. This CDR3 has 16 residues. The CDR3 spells CASSPLAGRPGNEQFF. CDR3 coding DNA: TGTGCCAGCAGTCCGCTAGCGGGGCGCCCTGGGAATGAGCAGTTCTTC.

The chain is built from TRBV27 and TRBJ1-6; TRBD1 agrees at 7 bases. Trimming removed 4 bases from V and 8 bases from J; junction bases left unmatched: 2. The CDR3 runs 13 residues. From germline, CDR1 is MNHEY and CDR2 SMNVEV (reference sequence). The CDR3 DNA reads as TGTGCCAGCAGTTCCAGGGGGGATTCACCCCTCCACTTT. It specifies CASSSRGDSPLHF.

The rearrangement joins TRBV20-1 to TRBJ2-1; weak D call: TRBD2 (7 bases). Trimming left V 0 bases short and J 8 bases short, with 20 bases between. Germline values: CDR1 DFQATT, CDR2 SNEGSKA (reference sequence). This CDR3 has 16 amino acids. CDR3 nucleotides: TGCAGTGCTAGAGATCCTGGAGCGGAGGGGGGGGATGAGCAGTTCTTC. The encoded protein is CSARDPGAEGGDEQFF.

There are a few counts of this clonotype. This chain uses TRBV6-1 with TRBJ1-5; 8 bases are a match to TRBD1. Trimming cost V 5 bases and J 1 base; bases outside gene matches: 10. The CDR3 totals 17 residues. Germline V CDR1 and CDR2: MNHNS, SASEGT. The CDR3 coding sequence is TGTGCCAGCAGTCCCTTAATGGACAGGGTGAGCAATCAGCCCCAGCATTTT. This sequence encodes CASSPLMDRVSNQPQHF.

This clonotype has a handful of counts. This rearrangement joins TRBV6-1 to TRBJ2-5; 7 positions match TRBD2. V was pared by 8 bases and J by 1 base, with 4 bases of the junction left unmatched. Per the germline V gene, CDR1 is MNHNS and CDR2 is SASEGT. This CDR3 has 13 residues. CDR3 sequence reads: CASGRGAQETQYF. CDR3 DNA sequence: TGTGCCAGCGGGAGGGGAGCCCAAGAGACCCAGTACTTC.